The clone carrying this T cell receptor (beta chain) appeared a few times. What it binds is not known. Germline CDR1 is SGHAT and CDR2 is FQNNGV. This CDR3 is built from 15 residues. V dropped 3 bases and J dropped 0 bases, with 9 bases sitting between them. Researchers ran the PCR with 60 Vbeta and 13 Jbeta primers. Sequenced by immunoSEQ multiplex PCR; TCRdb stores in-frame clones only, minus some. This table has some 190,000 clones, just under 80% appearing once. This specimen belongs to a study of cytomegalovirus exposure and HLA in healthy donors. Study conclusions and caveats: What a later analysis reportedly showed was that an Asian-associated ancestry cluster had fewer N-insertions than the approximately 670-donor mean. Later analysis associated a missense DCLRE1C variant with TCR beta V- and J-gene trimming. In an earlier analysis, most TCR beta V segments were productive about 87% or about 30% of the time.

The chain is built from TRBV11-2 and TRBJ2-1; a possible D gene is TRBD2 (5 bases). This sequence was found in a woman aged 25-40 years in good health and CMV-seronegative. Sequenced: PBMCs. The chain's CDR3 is CASSLDFSSYNEQFF. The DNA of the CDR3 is TGTGCCAGCAGCTTGGACTTCAGCTCCTACAATGAGCAGTTCTTC.